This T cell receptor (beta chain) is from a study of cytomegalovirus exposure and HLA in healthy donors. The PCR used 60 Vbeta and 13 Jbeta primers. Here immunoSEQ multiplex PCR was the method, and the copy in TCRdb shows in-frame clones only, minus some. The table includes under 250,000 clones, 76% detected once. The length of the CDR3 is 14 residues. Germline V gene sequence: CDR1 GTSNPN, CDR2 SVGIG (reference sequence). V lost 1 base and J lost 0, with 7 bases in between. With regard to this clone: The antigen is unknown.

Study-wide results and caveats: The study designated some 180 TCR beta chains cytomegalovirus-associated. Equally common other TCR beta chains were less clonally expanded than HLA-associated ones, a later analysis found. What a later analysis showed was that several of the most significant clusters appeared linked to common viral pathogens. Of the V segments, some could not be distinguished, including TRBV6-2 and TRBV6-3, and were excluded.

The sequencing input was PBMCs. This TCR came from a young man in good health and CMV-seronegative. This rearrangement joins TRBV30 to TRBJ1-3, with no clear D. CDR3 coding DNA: TGTGCCTGGAGTGGCAGAAACTCTGGAAACACCATATATTTT. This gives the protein CAWSGRNSGNTIYF.